These 5 T cell receptor beta chains were sequenced from one sample in a study of regulatory T cells in long-lasting Graves disease. Sequencing libraries for TCR beta were prepared with iRepertoire HTBI primers and Arm-PCR of CDR3 regions. Via MiXCR, TCRdb re-called the multiplex PCR reads, giving one row per CDR3 protein. The sample consists of some 470,000 distinct CDR3 sequences, 20% to 25% of them appearing once. Described time point: persistent/refractory GD, antithyroid drugs over 5 years with positive TRAb. Construction of the TCR library relied on RNA isolated from PBMCs. The specimen comprised peripheral blood mononuclear cells (PBMCs), sampled when the disease was refractory, from a patient treated with antithyroid drugs. These receptor sequences come from a female donor with Graves disease.

CDR3 sequence (DNA): TGTGCCAGCAGTCCGGGACCAAACATCTATTACGAGCAGTACTTC. This codes for CASSPGPNIYYEQYF. The gene calls are TRBV27 and TRBJ2-7, with D perhaps matching TRBD1 or TRBD2 (5 bases each). V was pared by 5 bases and J by 4 bases, with 18 bases between. In germline, CDR1 is MNHEY, CDR2 SMNVEV (reference sequence). The length of the CDR3 is 15 residues.

The J gene is TRBJ2-3, the V gene TRBV29-1; perhaps TRBD2 as D (6 bases). The CDR3 length is 15 residues. Trimming left V 4 bases short and J 3 bases short, with 17 bases between. The V gene's germline CDR1 is SQVTM and CDR2 ANQGSEA. The CDR3 coding sequence is TGCAGCGTTGCCCGGGAGTGGCGAGGTACAGATACGCAGTATTTT. It encodes CSVAREWRGTDTQYF.

In its sample, this clonotype was seen many times. The chain uses TRBV28 and TRBJ1-5; D unclear. The CDR3 runs to 14 residues. Germline loops: CDR1 MDHEN, CDR2 SYDVKM. V was shortened by 8 bases and J by 10 bases, with 21 bases between the two germline ends. The CDR3 nucleotides are TGTGCCAGCCAGCCTTTGTTTTCGAGTGAACCCCAGCATTTT. It translates to CASQPLFSSEPQHF.

This clonotype was recorded at least ten times. This chain uses TRBV28 with TRBJ2-2; 8 bases are a match to TRBD2. Germline V CDR1 and CDR2: MDHEN, SYDVKM. J gave up 6 bases and V 5 bases, and 5 bases lay outside the gene matches. The CDR3 is 14 amino acids. Here the CDR3 reads CASSTSGGAGELFF. The CDR3 nucleotides are TGTGCCAGCAGTACCAGCGGGGGAGCCGGGGAGCTGTTTTTT.

This clonotype was counted a few times. The chain employs TRBV7-9 and TRBJ2-7; perhaps TRBD1 as D (6 bases). CDR1 is SEHNR and CDR2 is FQNEAQ in the germline V gene (reference sequence). The CDR3 length is 15 residues. Between the trimmed V and J ends, which lost 4 bases and 2 bases, there was a span of 15 bases. CDR3 sequence reads: CASSSIDRPPYEQYF. CDR3 in DNA: TGTGCCAGCAGCTCCATCGACAGGCCACCCTACGAGCAGTACTTC.